This T cell receptor (beta chain) is from a study of blood T cell repertoires in COVID-19. As for the study in general: COVID-19 samples from acute and convalescent phases originated in the United States, Italy and Spain. Sample material is recorded as cDNA or gDNA derived from T cells, B-cell-depleted T cells, or PBMCs.

Assignments of participants to cohorts depended upon their own reported clinical history. The table came from immunoSEQ multiplex PCR; TCRdb's copy has only in-frame clones and leaves some out. The sample has some 210,000 clones, around 81% seen once. V was trimmed by 4 bases and J by 6 bases, leaving 16 bases between them. CDR3 length: 16 amino acids. Germline CDR1 MNHEY, CDR2 SMNVEV (reference sequence). The source of this sequence is a woman in her forties or fifties with acute COVID-19. The J gene is TRBJ1-6, the V gene TRBV27, with D possibly being TRBD1 (6 bases). The material sequenced was PBMCs or T cells enriched from blood (not recorded which). CDR3 sequence (DNA): TGTGCCAGCAGTTATTGGGGGCGTGGAAGTAATTCACCCCTCCACTTT. Translating it yields CASSYWGRGSNSPLHF.